A single count supports the clone carrying this T cell receptor (beta chain). Germline and junction disagree at one end, which may indicate a read error. The data derive from a study of Graves' ophthalmopathy and Graves' hyperthyroidism. RNA transcripts were the template, and TCR beta CDR3 regions were amplified from them. RT-PCR in the first round used HTBI primers; a second-round multiplex PCR followed. MiXCR, applied by TCRdb to the multiplex PCR reads, yields one record per CDR3 protein. The sample lists approximately 700,000 distinct CDR3 sequences; under 50% were seen once. Pregnant or lactating patients and those with other autoimmune diseases or uncontrolled infections were excluded. As the starting material, roughly 9.8 ml of fresh peripheral blood yielded the PBMCs. Germline assignment: CDR1 SGHTA and CDR2 FQGNSA. The length of the CDR3 is 17 residues.

The TCR comes from an adult man with Graves' ophthalmopathy. The chain is built from TRBV7-2 and TRBJ2-6, with D possibly TRBD1 on 5 matching bases. Material: peripheral blood. Here the CDR3 reads CASSFMGRSLGANVLTF. The CDR3 nucleotides are TGTGCCAGCAGCTTTATGGGCAGATCTCTTGGGGCTAACGTCCTGACTTTC. The full variable domain, with the rest looked up from reference TRBV7-2 and TRBJ2-6, is GAGVSQSPSNKVTEKGKDVELRCDPISGHTALYWYRQSLGQGLEFLIYFQGNSAPDKSGLPSDRFSAERTGGSVSTLTIQRTQQEDSAVYLCASSFMGRSLGANVLTFGAGSRLTVL.